The clone carrying this T cell receptor beta chain was seen a handful of times. The record originates from a study of blood T cell repertoires in COVID-19. Using immunoSEQ multiplex PCR, the repertoire was profiled, and TCRdb retains in-frame clones only, with some absent. The table includes 430,000 or so clones, approximately 91% detected once. Trimming at V came to 6 bases and at J to 5 bases, leaving 8 bases not matched to a gene. Germline CDR1 is MDHEN and CDR2 is SYDVKM. The CDR3 totals 14 residues. The source material was PBMCs or T cells enriched from blood (not recorded which). The TCR sequence derives from a woman younger than 35 who had been exposed to COVID-19. The genes are TRBV28 and TRBJ2-7, with 9 bases aligning to TRBD1. The CDR3 is CASRGGTGFDEQYF. CDR3 DNA sequence: TGTGCCAGCAGGGGTGGGACAGGGTTTGACGAGCAGTACTTC.